A single sample gave rise to the 28 T cell receptor beta chains below, sequenced in a study of blood T cell repertoires in COVID-19 (dated by TCRdb to 2019 to 2021). Receptor libraries were prepared by the immunoSEQ multiplex PCR assay. TCRdb took over this immuneACCESS table, retaining in-frame rearrangements with V and J assigned. Such tables are incomplete; in checked studies, under half of the missing clones stem from an unresolved V gene, and the remainder is unexplained. The sample table records tens of thousands of clones; approximately 78% of these occur just once. The ten largest make up 1.2% of the sample. Sample: peripheral blood. Receptors were obtained from a woman at least 80 years old with acute or convalescent COVID-19.

The genes are TRBV6-5 and TRBJ2-7; D possibly corresponds to TRBD1 (6 bases). CDR3 length: 16 residues. V lost 2 bases to trimming and J lost 0 bases, with 14 bases between them. Germline V gene sequence: CDR1 MNHEY, CDR2 SVGAGI. In nucleotides, the CDR3 is TGTGCCAGCAGTTACCAGGGGAGCCCCCTCTCCTACGAGCAGTACTTC. Translated, it gives CASSYQGSPLSYEQYF.

This sequence joins TRBV7-3 and TRBJ2-3; TRBD2 might be the D (5 bases). The V end was cut by 4 bases, the J end by 5 bases, with 10 bases between. The CDR3 consists of 13 residues. Germline loops: CDR1 SGHTA, CDR2 FQGTGA. The CDR3 region has the DNA TGTGCCAGCAGCTCCTCCGCGGGAGATACGCAGTATTTT. Translating gives CASSSSAGDTQYF.

The V gene is TRBV6-1, the J gene TRBJ1-1; no reliable D call. Germline V gene data show CDR1 as MNHNS and CDR2 as SASEGT. V was cut by 0 bases and J by 11 bases, with 7 bases left in between. The CDR3 totals 11 residues. The CDR3 DNA sequence: TGTGCCAGCAGTGAAGCGTCACGGGCTTTCTTT. This encodes CASSEASRAFF.

The chain joins TRBV6-5 to TRBJ1-3, with 9 positions matching TRBD1. Germline V lookup: CDR1 MNHEY, CDR2 SVGAGI. With V trimmed by 7 bases and J by 4 bases, 8 bases remained unmatched. This CDR3 has 15 residues. Here the CDR3 reads CASNYRGPSGNTIYF. CDR3 in DNA: TGTGCCAGCAACTACAGGGGGCCGTCCGGAAACACCATATATTTT.

V and J are TRBV3-1 (or the pseudogene TRBV3-2) and TRBJ1-2; possibly TRBD1 for D (5 bases). CDR3 size: 16 residues. Trimming stripped 2 bases from V and 3 bases from J, with 16 bases between. Per germline, CDR1 LGHDT and CDR2 YNNKEL (reference sequence). The CDR3 DNA reads as TGTGCCAGCAGCCAATATTTAGACAGTGGGGACTATGGCTACACCTTC. This translates into CASSQYLDSGDYGYTF.

The chain employs TRBV6-1 and TRBJ1-5; possibly TRBD1 for D (6 bases). The germline V gene encodes CDR1 MNHNS and CDR2 SASEGT. Trimming stripped 4 bases from V and 7 bases from J, with 23 bases between. The CDR3 runs 17 residues. The CDR3 loop reads CASSALSRGARIQPQHF. DNA of the CDR3: TGTGCCAGCAGTGCCCTTTCCCGGGGGGCTCGAATACAGCCCCAGCATTTT.

The chain links TRBV15 to TRBJ2-1, with D possibly being TRBD2 (6 bases). Germline-derived CDR1 and CDR2 are LNHNV and YYDKDF (reference sequence). The V end lost 5 bases, the J end lost 4 bases, and 9 bases lay between the germline ends. The CDR3 is 13 amino acids. CDR3 DNA: TGTGCCACCAGCGGACGGGAGTACAATGAGCAGTTCTTC. It yields the protein CATSGREYNEQFF. Combining the CDR3 with reference TRBV15 and TRBJ2-1 gives the whole variable domain DAMVIQNPRYQVTQFGKPVTLSCSQTLNHNVMYWYQQKSSQAPKLLFHYYDKDFNNEADTPDNFQSRRPNTSFCFLDIRSPGLGDTAMYLCATSGREYNEQFFGPGTRLTVL.

The rearrangement joins TRBV5-1 to TRBJ2-5; D may be TRBD2 (5 bases). Deletions cut 0 bases from V and 5 bases from J, with 14 bases between. The CDR3 totals 15 residues. The germline V gene has CDR1 SGHRS and CDR2 YFSETQ. The CDR3 loop is CASSLVSSSRETQYF. The CDR3 DNA reads TGCGCCAGCAGCTTGGTGTCTAGCAGTAGGGAGACCCAGTACTTC.

The chain has TRBV10-3 and TRBJ1-1, with D perhaps TRBD1 (5 bases). CDR1 ENHRY and CDR2 SYGVKD come from the germline V gene. With 0 bases removed from V and 6 bases from J, the gap between germline ends came to 11 bases. The CDR3 sequence is 14 residues long. The CDR3 bases are TGTGCCATCAGTGAGTCAAGGGGAGGGGCTGAAGCTTTCTTT. Its translation is CAISESRGGAEAFF.

The V gene is TRBV2, the J gene TRBJ2-5; D is uncertain. CDR3 length: 13 amino acids. The V gene lost 6 bases and the J gene lost 4 bases, with 12 bases spanning the gap. Per germline, CDR1 SNHLY and CDR2 FYNNEI. The CDR3 DNA reads as TGTGCCAGCAGGGGCTCGCTGGCAGAGACCCAGTACTTC. Its protein product is CASRGSLAETQYF.

The chain is built from TRBV4-2 and TRBJ2-1, with TRBD2 matching 11 bases. The CDR3 runs 16 residues. Germline assignment: CDR1 LGHNA and CDR2 YNFKEQ. With 3 bases clipped from V and 3 bases from J, the junction kept 4 bases outside the gene matches. The CDR3 spells CASSHATSGSYNEQFF. DNA of the CDR3: TGTGCCAGCAGCCATGCAACTAGCGGGAGCTACAATGAGCAGTTCTTC.

The CDR3 DNA reads as TGTGCCAGCAGCGTTCAGGACTTGGTTAGCACAGATACGCAGTATTTT. It specifies CASSVQDLVSTDTQYF. V is TRBV9 and J is TRBJ2-3, with D tentatively TRBD2 (5 bases). Between the trimmed V and J ends, which lost 2 bases and 0 bases, there was a span of 13 bases. CDR3 size: 16 residues. Germline assignment: CDR1 SGDLS and CDR2 YYNGEE.

The chain couples TRBV28 to TRBJ1-1; D remains ambiguous. Trimming removed 7 bases from V and 3 bases from J, with 12 bases in between. Looked up from germline, CDR1 is MDHEN and CDR2 is SYDVKM. CDR3 size: 13 residues. The CDR3 bases are TGTGCCAGCACCTCGCCCAAGCACACTGAAGCTTTCTTT. Protein product: CASTSPKHTEAFF.

This chain connects TRBV27 to TRBJ1-1; 7 positions match TRBD1. Germline lookup yields CDR1 MNHEY and CDR2 SMNVEV (reference sequence). The trim removed 8 bases at V and 5 bases at J, leaving 11 bases unmatched. The CDR3 is 14 amino acids. CDR3 residues: CASAPRTGSTEAFF. CDR3 in DNA: TGTGCCAGCGCGCCCCGGACAGGAAGTACTGAAGCTTTCTTT.

This clone was found many times. This chain joins TRBV3-1 (or the pseudogene TRBV3-2) and TRBJ1-1, with D hard to call. Germline V gene lookup returns CDR1 LGHDT and CDR2 YNNKEL (reference sequence). Trimming took off 0 bases at V and 1 base at J, with 6 bases between the two ends. The CDR3 has 14 amino acids. The CDR3 is CASSQDSGNTEAFF. CDR3 in DNA: TGTGCCAGCAGCCAAGACAGTGGGAACACTGAAGCTTTCTTT.

The gene calls are TRBV3-1 (or the pseudogene TRBV3-2) and TRBJ1-3; D ambiguous. V was cut by 0 bases and J by 0 bases, with 6 bases left in between. Germline values: CDR1 LGHDT, CDR2 YNNKEL (reference sequence). The CDR3 extends over 15 amino acids. This CDR3 reads CASSQDQVSGNTIYF. The CDR3 coding sequence is TGTGCCAGCAGCCAAGATCAGGTCTCTGGAAACACCATATATTTT.

The rearrangement uses TRBV9 and TRBJ2-3, with TRBD2 matching 7 bases. Per the germline V gene, CDR1 is SGDLS and CDR2 is YYNGEE. CDR3 length equals 17 residues. J lost 5 bases, V lost 3 bases, and 15 bases had no gene match. The CDR3 spells CASSAHFPSGGRDTQYF. The CDR3, as DNA: TGTGCCAGCAGCGCCCACTTTCCTAGCGGAGGCCGAGATACGCAGTATTTT. Full variable domain (remainder filled in from reference TRBV9 and TRBJ2-3): DSGVTQTPKHLITATGQRVTLRCSPRSGDLSVYWYQQSLDQGLQFLIQYYNGEERAKGNILERFSAQQFPDLHSELNLSSLELGDSALYFCASSAHFPSGGRDTQYFGPGTRLTVL.

The CDR3 DNA reads as TGTGCCAGCAGAAAAACCGAGGACAATGAGCAGTTCTTC. Protein sequence: CASRKTEDNEQFF. The chain joins TRBV12-3 or TRBV12-4 to TRBJ2-1, with no clear D. The CDR3 runs 13 residues. V was trimmed by 6 bases and J by 5 bases, leaving 11 bases between them.

The rearrangement uses TRBV6-6 and TRBJ2-7; D might be TRBD2 (6 bases). Per the germline V gene, CDR1 is MNHNY and CDR2 is SVGAGI (reference sequence). V shed 6 bases and J shed 8 bases, with 26 bases lying between them. The CDR3 has 16 amino acids. As DNA, the CDR3 is TGTGCCAGCAGAACCCCTTCAACGGGGGATGGGGGAAAGCAGTACTTC. Its translation is CASRTPSTGDGGKQYF.

V gene TRBV19 combines with J gene TRBJ2-3; D uncertain. Trimming took 3 bases from V and 6 from J, leaving 13 bases between them. This CDR3 comprises 14 residues. CDR1 is LNHDA, CDR2 SQIVND, per germline (reference sequence). The DNA for the CDR3 is TGTGCCAGTAGTATTGACGAGGCCGTGGATACGCAGTATTTT. It specifies CASSIDEAVDTQYF.

The rearrangement links TRBV12-3 or TRBV12-4 to TRBJ1-2; D not certain. V was trimmed by 3 bases and J by 5 bases, leaving 10 bases between them. The CDR3 totals 13 residues. The CDR3 protein is CASSLAAAYGYTF. CDR3 bases: TGTGCCAGCAGTTTGGCAGCAGCGTATGGCTACACCTTC.

The chain joins TRBV5-4 to TRBJ1-6; D perhaps matches TRBD1 (6 bases). CDR3 length: 15 amino acids. Per the germline V gene, CDR1 is SGHNT and CDR2 is YYREEE (reference sequence). With 1 base removed from V and 6 bases from J, the gap between germline ends came to 11 bases. CDR3 coding DNA: TGTGCCAGCAGCTTGCAGGGGAGTTCTAATTCACCCCTCCACTTT. Protein: CASSLQGSSNSPLHF.

V is TRBV12-5 and J is TRBJ1-6; D is unclear. The V end lost 4 bases, the J end lost 1 base, and 11 bases lay between the germline ends. This CDR3 has 16 amino acids. The germline V gene has CDR1 LGHNT and CDR2 FRNRAP. The CDR3 is CASGSWGGSYNSPLHF. DNA of the CDR3: TGTGCTAGTGGTTCGTGGGGAGGGTCCTATAATTCACCCCTCCACTTT.

This chain connects TRBV19 to TRBJ2-5; D gene uncertain. Looked up from germline, CDR1 is LNHDA and CDR2 is SQIVND (reference sequence). The CDR3 extends over 13 amino acids. The V end lost 4 bases, the J end lost 5 bases, and 11 bases lay between the germline ends. CDR3 amino acids: CASSTTDMETQYF. As DNA, the CDR3 is TGTGCCAGTAGTACTACAGATATGGAGACCCAGTACTTC.

V and J are TRBV12-3 or TRBV12-4 and TRBJ1-5; no definite D call. The CDR3 consists of 13 residues. V was pared by 3 bases and J by 7 bases, with 10 bases between. The CDR3 protein is CASSFTAMQPQHF. The DNA of the CDR3 is TGTGCCAGCAGTTTCACAGCCATGCAGCCCCAGCATTTT.

This clone occurred a few times. The genes are TRBV20-1 and TRBJ1-5; D gene ambiguous. The CDR3 consists of 11 residues. V lost 3 bases and J lost 3, with 3 bases in between. The germline V gene encodes CDR1 DFQATT and CDR2 SNEGSKA (reference sequence). The CDR3 reads CSASLNQPQHF. CDR3 nucleotides: TGCAGTGCTAGCCTCAATCAGCCCCAGCATTTT.

The table lists this clone with a few counts. The V gene is TRBV6-5, the J gene TRBJ1-1; D possibly corresponds to TRBD1 (5 bases). The CDR3 runs to 12 residues. In germline, CDR1 is MNHEY, CDR2 SVGAGI. V lost 4 bases and J lost 7, with 10 bases in between. The CDR3 nucleotides read TGTGCCAGCAGTTGGCAGGGCGATGAAGCTTTCTTT. Its translation: CASSWQGDEAFF.

The chain joins TRBV6-1 to TRBJ2-7, with TRBD1 identical over 7 bases. CDR1 is MNHNS, CDR2 SASEGT, per germline. After removal of 3 bases from V and 6 bases from J, the junction contained 8 bases not matched to a gene. The CDR3 is 14 amino acids. The CDR3 DNA reads as TGTGCCAGCAGTGATACGGGACAGAGGAGCGAGCAGTACTTC. This sequence encodes CASSDTGQRSEQYF.